These T cell receptor beta chains were read from a single sample in a study of T cell repertoires in cytomegalovirus infection. TCRdb reprocessed the reads with MiXCR, giving one entry per CDR3 protein. The sample shows about 400,000 distinct CDR3 sequences, about 35% of them seen only once. Their cognate antigens are unknown. This specimen consisted of cultured PBMCs, obtained from culture after CMV antigen stimulation. The receptors originated from a human donor in good health (CMV status not recorded). Some clones in this sample may be carry-over from other donors' samples. Each CDR3 is given without its conserved first and last residue. Some rows mark clone size as missing; the rest say once, few, many or name a class of expanded clone.

j_call	v_call	clone_size	cdr3_aa
TRBJ2-3	TRBV7-2	many	ASSLESGSLDTQY
TRBJ2-7	TRBV7-2	-	ASSLFRNEQY
TRBJ1-4	TRBV29-1	-	SVVGRTNEKLF
TRBJ2-1	TRBV7-9	-	ASSSRAGAYNEQF
TRBJ2-5	TRBV5-1	-	ASSSGTGETQY
TRBJ2-3	TRBV14	-	ASSGLNTQY
TRBJ2-3	TRBV5-1	-	ASSTSVVADTQY
TRBJ1-5	TRBV10-3	-	AIRAGRDQPQH
TRBJ2-3	TRBV27	-	ASSLITGPPTDTQY
TRBJ2-7	TRBV20-1	-	SARDNRAPYEQY
TRBJ2-4	TRBV28	-	ASRHRQGHAKNIQY
TRBJ2-3	TRBV4-3	few	ASSQAGGNTDTQY
TRBJ1-1	TRBV11-2	-	ASSRRQPTGQRAF
TRBJ2-1	TRBV11-2	few	ASRAIADRYNEQF
TRBJ1-6	TRBV7-2	many	ASSLVSGVPTNSPLH
TRBJ2-7	TRBV28	few	ASETGGSYEQY
TRBJ2-5	TRBV29-1	many	SVTDRGETQY
TRBJ2-7	TRBV19	-	ASSQRRDRVHEQY
TRBJ2-7	TRBV6-2/TRBV6-3	-	ASRQTGTGSYEQY
TRBJ2-7	TRBV20-1	few	SAFLPLAGGLPDEQY
TRBJ1-4	TRBV6-1	-	ASSVVRQGNEKLF
TRBJ1-1	TRBV7-2	few	ASSLDSPMNTEAF
TRBJ1-1	TRBV6-5	-	ASRDRSKNTEAF
TRBJ1-1	TRBV12-3/TRBV12-4	-	ASSLSGTGGTEAF
TRBJ2-3	TRBV5-1	few	ASSRTLGTSGPSSTDTQY
TRBJ2-1	TRBV15	-	ATSIRRGLAYNEQF
TRBJ1-1	TRBV28	-	ASNPLGARTEAF
TRBJ2-1	TRBV10-3	-	AMKQGGTYNEQF
TRBJ2-1	TRBV6-2/TRBV6-3	-	ASKRASNFDEQF
TRBJ1-5	TRBV2	-	ASRAGTRSNQPQH
TRBJ2-4	TRBV12-3/TRBV12-4	many	ASSQLAGDVNIQY
TRBJ2-1	TRBV7-2	-	ASSLRGVYNEQF
TRBJ2-1	TRBV5-6	few	ASSLIGTEAYNEQF
TRBJ2-1	TRBV12-3/TRBV12-4	few	ASSLSGRDTVEQF
TRBJ2-2	TRBV6-2/TRBV6-3	few	ASTNFGLAGELF
TRBJ1-6	TRBV28	-	ASSSNHRGYNSPLQ
TRBJ2-1	TRBV7-8	few	ACRDRGSYNEQF
TRBJ2-5	TRBV7-2	few	ASSAQGGETQY
TRBJ2-5	TRBV27	few	ASRQQETQY
TRBJ1-1	TRBV6-2/TRBV6-3	-	ASNTVTEAF
TRBJ2-3	TRBV7-9	many	ASSLGRQALLTDTQY
TRBJ1-1	TRBV12-3/TRBV12-4	-	ASRGGAEAF
TRBJ1-5	TRBV7-2	many	ASGGNSNQPQH
TRBJ1-2	TRBV7-9	-	ASSARTGPNYGYT
TRBJ2-1	TRBV4-2	few	ASGTSGSDEQF
TRBJ2-7	TRBV4-1	-	ASSQVGTSGRRY
TRBJ1-2	TRBV7-2	many	ASSLEAGNYGYT
TRBJ2-5	TRBV6-2/TRBV6-3	-	ASADGAPETQY
TRBJ2-1	TRBV12-3/TRBV12-4	-	ASSLRIGLAGEREQF
TRBJ1-5	TRBV20-1	-	SARDLEGLGNQPQH
TRBJ1-1	TRBV7-9	-	ASSFGPSEAF
TRBJ2-3	TRBV27	few	ASSIPGTSGKYTQY
TRBJ2-2	TRBV7-6	-	ASSLAVTGELF
TRBJ2-7	TRBV7-2	-	ASSPPAETYEQY
TRBJ2-4	TRBV20-1	-	SAIFSGPIAKNIQY
TRBJ2-2	TRBV7-2	-	ASSFSGRATVNTGELF
TRBJ1-4	TRBV14	few	ASSQGGRPNEKLF
TRBJ1-6	TRBV20-1	-	SASTLGAFGSSPLH
TRBJ2-3	TRBV12-3/TRBV12-4	few	ASSLGQGGFSTDTQY